The present T cell receptor (beta chain) was sequenced within a study of blood T cell repertoires in COVID-19. In the study overall: Whether acute or convalescent, the COVID-19 samples came from the United States, Italy and Spain. Sources were T cells, B-cell-depleted T cells, or PBMCs; the material itself was cDNA or gDNA.

Source study methods: Amplifying reference gene primers gave estimates of nucleated cell counts. The protocol was immunoSEQ multiplex PCR, while the TCRdb copy is restricted to in-frame clones and leaves out a portion. Clonal size and the V and J genes are those of that table, whereas D and trimming came from the DNA. The data show some 380,000 clones, over 65% seen once. This clonotype was obtained from a human donor with acute or convalescent COVID-19. The donor label of this sample is uncertain. The sequenced sample consisted of peripheral blood.

CDR3 sequence: CASSRTGFGETQYF. In nucleotides, the CDR3 is TGTGCCAGCAGCAGGACAGGTTTTGGAGAGACCCAGTACTTC. V gene TRBV5-4 combines with J gene TRBJ2-5, with 7 bases lining up with TRBD1. With V trimmed by 4 bases and J by 4 bases, 7 bases remained unmatched. The length of the CDR3 is 14 residues. The germline V gene has CDR1 SGHNT and CDR2 YYREEE (reference sequence).